The 27 T cell receptor beta chains in this list originate from one sample, sequenced in a study of prognosis after radiotherapy for stage I lung cancer. Researchers used two-round multiplex PCR to amplify TCR beta CDR3 starting from genomic DNA. First-round PCR used primers specific to each TRBV and TRBJ gene. Each CDR3 protein is one row after TCRdb ran MiXCR on the multiplex PCR reads. The data contain roughly 38,000 distinct CDR3 sequences, roughly 25% of them singletons. The sample in question was PBMCs, obtained before or after stereotactic body radiation therapy (not recorded which). These receptors originate from a donor aged 50 or older with non-small cell lung cancer.

Many counts were recorded for this clonotype. The chain joins TRBV9 to TRBJ2-3; no clear D. This CDR3 spans 14 amino acids. Per the germline V gene, CDR1 is SGDLS and CDR2 is YYNGEE. V shed 0 bases and J shed 1 base, with 6 bases lying between them. CDR3 sequence: CASSVATRTDTQYF. CDR3 nucleotide sequence: TGTGCCAGCAGCGTAGCAACACGCACAGATACGCAGTATTTT.

The table lists this clonotype with many counts. This chain connects TRBV7-8 to TRBJ1-6; D remains ambiguous. Germline CDR1 SGHVS, CDR2 FQNEAQ. There are 14 residues in the CDR3. V dropped 0 bases and J dropped 5 bases, with 5 bases sitting between them. CDR3 nucleotide sequence: TGTGCCAGCAGCTTAGCGGTCAATAATTCACCCCTCCACTTT. It codes for CASSLAVNNSPLHF.

This clonotype was detected ten times or more. The CDR3 DNA sequence: TGTGCCAGCAGTGATCTCCGAACCTTCTACGAGCAGTACTTC. This sequence encodes CASSDLRTFYEQYF. The rearrangement uses TRBV2 and TRBJ2-7; D is uncertain. Trimming stripped 3 bases from V and 3 bases from J, with 12 bases between. The CDR3 consists of 14 residues. Germline values: CDR1 SNHLY, CDR2 FYNNEI. Using reference TRBV2 and TRBJ2-7 for the parts outside the CDR3, the full variable domain is EPEVTQTPSHQVTQMGQEVILRCVPISNHLYFYWYRQILGQKVEFLVSFYNNEISEKSEIFDDQFSVERPDGSNFTLKIRSTKLEDSAMYFCASSDLRTFYEQYFGPGTRLTVT.

This clonotype was detected ten times or more. The rearrangement uses TRBV10-2 and TRBJ2-7; a possible D gene is TRBD2 (6 bases). Germline CDR1 reads WSHSY; CDR2 reads SAAADI. V was shortened by 3 bases and J by 0 bases, with 12 bases between the two germline ends. The CDR3 has 15 residues. The CDR3 reads CASSDPVAASYEQYF. In nucleotides, the CDR3 is TGCGCCAGCAGTGATCCCGTAGCGGCCTCCTACGAGCAGTACTTC.

This clonotype was counted ten times or more. The chain's CDR3 is CASSWTGEGQPQHF. The CDR3 DNA follows: TGTGCCAGCAGTTGGACAGGGGAGGGTCAGCCCCAGCATTTT. The chain joins TRBV28 to TRBJ1-5; 9 bases match TRBD1. The length of the CDR3 is 14 residues. The ends lost 4 bases at V and 6 bases at J; junction bases unmatched: 4. The germline gives CDR1 MDHEN, CDR2 SYDVKM.

Worth noting for this clonotype: A single base separates this from a much larger clone, so it may be a read error. The rearrangement links TRBV24-1 to TRBJ2-2; TRBD2 aligns across 7 bases. CDR1 is KGHDR and CDR2 is SFDVKD in the germline V gene. This CDR3 has 18 amino acids. CDR3 nucleotide sequence: TGTGCCACCAGTGATACCCAGATGAGCGGGATAGGCACCGGGGAGCCGTTTTTT. Encoded protein: CATSDTQMSGIGTGEPFF.

Concerning this clonotype itself: This likely stems from a read error, as it lies one base from a far larger clone. The J gene is TRBJ1-1, the V gene TRBV6-2 or TRBV6-3, with D tentatively TRBD1 (5 bases). Germline V gene lookup returns CDR1 MNHEY and CDR2 SVGEGT. The CDR3 extends over 14 amino acids. Trimming shortened V by 4 bases and J by 5 bases, and 14 bases separated the two germline ends. This chain's CDR3 is CASSLLWGETEAFF. The DNA of the CDR3 is TGTGCCAGCAGTTTACTCTGGGGGGAGACTGAAGCTTTCTTT.

This clonotype came up many times. The V call is TRBV28, the J call TRBJ2-1, with D possibly matching TRBD2 (5 bases). There are 11 residues in the CDR3. The germline gives CDR1 MDHEN, CDR2 SYDVKM. The V end lost 5 bases, the J end lost 9 bases, and 8 bases lay between the germline ends. CDR3 sequence reads: CASSLAGEQFF. In DNA, the CDR3 is TGTGCCAGCAGTCTAGCAGGTGAGCAGTTCTTC.

This clonotype was counted ten times or more. The chain carries TRBV6-1 and TRBJ1-6, with D possibly matching TRBD1 (5 bases). Germline values: CDR1 MNHNS, CDR2 SASEGT. This CDR3 region has 17 residues. The ends were cut back, 2 bases at V and 3 bases at J, with 14 bases in the middle. The CDR3 DNA sequence: TGTGCCAGCAGTGAATTTTTCGGGGCAGACTATAATTCACCCCTCCACTTT. Protein sequence: CASSEFFGADYNSPLHF.

This clonotype was seen many times. The CDR3 nucleotides read TGTGCCAGCAGCCCACAGGGAGCCGGGGAGCTGTTTTTT. Amino acids: CASSPQGAGELFF. The chain carries TRBV7-6 and TRBJ2-2; possible D gene TRBD1, 6 bases. From germline, CDR1 is SGHVS and CDR2 FNYEAQ. V lost 5 bases and J 6 bases, leaving 10 bases between the germline ends. The CDR3 extends over 13 amino acids. The full variable domain, with the rest looked up from reference TRBV7-6 and TRBJ2-2, is GAGVSQSPRYKVTKRGQDVALRCDPISGHVSLYWYRQALGQGPEFLTYFNYEAQQDKSGLPNDRFSAERPEGSISTLTIQRTEQRDSAMYRCASSPQGAGELFFGEGSRLTVL.

This clonotype occurred many times. The chain has TRBV24-1 and TRBJ2-5; 11 bases line up with TRBD2. J gave up 1 base and V 3 bases, and 3 bases lay outside the gene matches. This CDR3 spans 16 amino acids. Germline CDR1 is KGHDR and CDR2 is SFDVKD. DNA for the CDR3: TGTGCCACCAGTGATGCAACTAGCGGGAGCCAAGAGACCCAGTACTTC. Translation: CATSDATSGSQETQYF.

This clonotype was detected many times. This could be a read error, since a much larger clone is one nucleotide away. The chain joins TRBV5-1 to TRBJ1-2; D uncertain. Per germline, CDR1 SGHRS and CDR2 YFSETQ. V dropped 1 base and J dropped 4 bases, with 8 bases sitting between them. There are 13 residues in the CDR3. CDR3 in amino acids: CASSLPGGYGYTF. CDR3 nucleotides: TGCGCCAGCAGCTTGCCAGGAGGCTATGGCTACACCTTC.

In its sample, this clonotype was seen many times. The chain carries TRBV28 and TRBJ1-2, with D unclear. CDR3 length: 13 residues. Germline CDR1 is MDHEN and CDR2 is SYDVKM. Trimming cost V 5 bases and J 8 bases, with 15 bases left between them. The chain's CDR3 is CASSPPPGWGYTF. CDR3 DNA sequence: TGTGCCAGCAGTCCCCCCCCGGGTTGGGGCTACACCTTC.

In regard to this clonotype: The junction and the germline gene differ at one end; a read error may be behind it. This chain joins TRBV20-1 and TRBJ2-3; 8 bases fit TRBD2. The CDR3 extends over 16 amino acids. Germline CDR1 reads DFQATT; CDR2 reads SNEGSKA (reference sequence). DNA of the CDR3: TGCAGTGCTAGAGCTGGGACTAGAGGATTCACAGATACACAGTATTTT. Protein product: CSARAGTRGFTDTQYF.

This clonotype was recorded at least ten times. The genes are TRBV18 and TRBJ2-7; D is unresolved. Germline V gives CDR1 KGHSH, CDR2 LQKENI. The ends were cut back, 3 bases at V and 0 bases at J, with 12 bases in the middle. This CDR3 has 15 residues. The CDR3 region is CASSPISTDSYEQYF. In DNA, the CDR3 is TGTGCCAGCTCACCTATTTCTACGGACTCCTACGAGCAGTACTTC.

In this sample, this clonotype turned up many times. CDR3 sequence: CASSPDKNYGYTF. The CDR3 DNA sequence: TGTGCCAGCTCACCCGACAAAAACTATGGCTACACCTTC. This rearrangement joins TRBV18 to TRBJ1-2; D not certain. Trimming took off 3 bases at V and 2 bases at J, with 7 bases between the two ends. This CDR3 region has 13 residues. Germline V gives CDR1 KGHSH, CDR2 LQKENI.

This clonotype was recorded many times. The rearrangement joins TRBV2 to TRBJ2-5; TRBD2 agrees at 12 bases. The CDR3 is made up of 16 amino acids. The V gene end was trimmed by 4 bases and the J gene end by 5 bases; junction bases not matched to a gene: 8. Germline-derived CDR1 and CDR2 are SNHLY and FYNNEI. CDR3 nucleotides: TGTGCCAGCAGTGCCTTGACTAGCGGGGGTACGGAGACCCAGTACTTC. It encodes CASSALTSGGTETQYF.

V and J are TRBV29-1 and TRBJ2-1; no clear D. The V end was cut by 5 bases, the J end by 10 bases, with 9 bases between. The CDR3 extends over 10 amino acids. Germline values: CDR1 SQVTM, CDR2 ANQGSEA. The CDR3 nucleotides are TGCAGCGTTAAATCACCCGAGCAGTTCTTC. The encoded protein is CSVKSPEQFF.

Details on this clonotype: The likely explanation is a read error, given a far larger clone one base away. The chain has TRBV2 and TRBJ2-5; 9 bases fit TRBD2. The end of the DNA fits TRBJ2-1 better, so the J call may be wrong. Germline CDR1 is SNHLY and CDR2 is FYNNEI. The CDR3 spans 13 residues. CDR3 bases: TGTGCCAGCAGTATAATAGCGGGAGACGAGCAGTTCTTC. As protein: CASSIIAGDEQFF.

The J gene is TRBJ2-1, the V gene TRBV6-9; 7 bases agree with TRBD2. The V gene end was trimmed by 3 bases and the J gene end by 5 bases; junction bases not matched to a gene: 19. In germline, CDR1 is MNHGY, CDR2 SVAAGI. This CDR3 has 19 amino acids. For the CDR3, the DNA is TGTGCCAGCAGTTACCACGGTGCGCGGGGGACCTTAAACGACAATGAGCAGTTCTTC. Translated: CASSYHGARGTLNDNEQFF.

A word on this clonotype: A much larger clone differs from this one at a single base, so this may be a read error. The chain uses TRBV7-6 and TRBJ2-7; TRBD2 matches 8 bases. Germline V CDR1 and CDR2: SGHVS, FNYEAQ. CDR3 size: 13 residues. The chain's CDR3 is CDSSAGLGYEQYF. In DNA, the CDR3 is TGTGACAGCAGCGCGGGACTAGGCTACGAGCAGTACTTC.

There are many counts of this clonotype. The gene calls are TRBV30 and TRBJ2-1, with 11 bases that match TRBD2. V was clipped by 4 bases and J by 4 bases; unmatched bases: 21. In germline, CDR1 is GTSNPN, CDR2 SVGIG (reference sequence). The CDR3 is 20 residues long. In nucleotides, the CDR3 is TGTGCCTGGACCCACTCGTGGGCTAGCGGGAGGACATACCAATACAATGAGCAGTTCTTC. Translating gives CAWTHSWASGRTYQYNEQFF.

This clonotype came up many times. This chain connects TRBV20-1 to TRBJ2-5; 7 bases are a match to TRBD2. V was clipped by 0 bases and J by 5 bases; unmatched bases: 3. Germline V gives CDR1 DFQATT, CDR2 SNEGSKA (reference sequence). CDR3 length equals 13 residues. The CDR3 coding sequence is TGCAGTGCTAGAGAGGGACTATTGGAGACCCAGTACTTC. Encoded protein: CSAREGLLETQYF.

A remark on this clonotype: A much bigger clone sits one base away, suggesting this may be a read error. The chain links TRBV9 to TRBJ1-5; no definite D call. CDR1 is SGDLS and CDR2 is YYNGEE in the germline V gene. The germline V and J ends were trimmed by 1 base and 8 bases, with 10 bases remaining between them. The CDR3 runs to 13 residues. CDR3 amino acids: CASSVYNEEPQHF. The CDR3, as DNA: TGTGCCAGCAGCGTATATAACGAGGAGCCCCAGCATTTT.

This clonotype was counted ten times or more. V gene TRBV28 combines with J gene TRBJ1-6; tentative D call: TRBD1 (6 bases). V gave up 2 bases and J gave up 6 bases, with 11 bases separating them. Germline loops: CDR1 MDHEN, CDR2 SYDVKM. The length of the CDR3 is 15 residues. The CDR3 is CASSLVTGFNSPLHF. CDR3 bases: TGTGCCAGCAGTTTAGTTACAGGGTTTAATTCACCCCTCCACTTT. Full variable domain (remainder filled in from reference TRBV28 and TRBJ1-6): DVKVTQSSRYLVKRTGEKVFLECVQDMDHENMFWYRQDPGLGLRLIYFSYDVKMKEKGDIPEGYSVSREKKERFSLILESASTNQTSMYLCASSLVTGFNSPLHFGNGTRLTVT.

This clonotype has a count of ten or more. The chain combines TRBV10-2 with TRBJ2-7; 9 bases map to TRBD2. V shed 4 bases, J shed 2 bases, and the junction held 6 bases outside the gene matches. Per germline, CDR1 WSHSY and CDR2 SAAADI. This CDR3 spans 15 amino acids. In DNA, the CDR3 is TGCGCCAGCAGTGGGGCTAGCGGGGCCACCTACGAGCAGTACTTC. As protein: CASSGASGATYEQYF.

For this clonotype: Given a far larger clone just one base away, this is likely a sequencing read error. The CDR3 sequence: CASERLAGNNEQFF. The CDR3 DNA is TGTGCCAGCGAACGACTAGCGGGGAACAATGAGCAGTTCTTC. The rearrangement links TRBV6-2 or TRBV6-3 to TRBJ2-1; TRBD2 agrees at 11 bases. After removal of 8 bases from V and 5 bases from J, the junction contained 5 bases not matched to a gene. The CDR3 totals 14 residues. Germline CDR1 is MNHEY and CDR2 is SVGEGT.